Shown below are 5 T cell receptor beta chains from a single sample sequenced in a study of cytomegalovirus exposure and HLA in healthy donors. In the PCR, 60 Vbeta and 13 Jbeta primers were used. Generated by immunoSEQ multiplex PCR, the TCRdb table keeps only in-frame clones and is missing some. The sample has about 160,000 clones; 60% to 85% are singletons. Sequenced sample: PBMCs. These receptors originate from a woman aged 40 to 50 in good health and CMV-seronegative.

The chain uses TRBV18 and TRBJ1-2; 9 bases map to TRBD1. V was clipped by 2 bases and J by 2 bases; unmatched bases: 3. Germline V CDR1 and CDR2: KGHSH, LQKENI. There are 15 residues in the CDR3. CDR3 sequence: CASSPGGTGNYGYTF. The DNA of the CDR3 is TGTGCCAGCTCACCAGGAGGGACAGGGAACTATGGCTACACCTTC.

This clone was detected a few times. The rearrangement uses TRBV6-1 and TRBJ1-1; weak D call: TRBD1 (5 bases). V dropped 6 bases and J dropped 11 bases, with 16 bases sitting between them. There are 12 residues in the CDR3. CDR1 MNHNS and CDR2 SASEGT come from the germline V gene. CDR3 region: CASRKSGRAAFF. The CDR3 nucleotides read TGTGCCAGCAGGAAATCAGGGCGAGCCGCTTTCTTT.

The chain is built from TRBV9 and TRBJ2-2; perhaps TRBD2 as D (5 bases). Trimming took 6 bases from V and 2 from J, leaving 8 bases between them. The CDR3 covers 13 residues. Germline V lookup: CDR1 SGDLS, CDR2 YYNGEE. This CDR3 reads CASNRGNTGELFF. CDR3 nucleotide sequence: TGTGCCAGCAATCGGGGTAACACCGGGGAGCTGTTTTTT.

This rearrangement joins TRBV19 to TRBJ1-6, with D hard to call. CDR3 length: 16 residues. Trimming took 9 bases from V and 9 from J, leaving 24 bases between them. Germline CDR1 and CDR2: LNHDA and SQIVND (reference sequence). The CDR3 DNA sequence: TGTGCCAGCCAATCTTTGGACGGGAGGAGAACTTCACCCCTCCACTTT. Protein: CASQSLDGRRTSPLHF.

This clone was counted a single time. J is TRBJ2-7 and V is TRBV5-1; D may be TRBD1 (5 bases). V lost 3 bases and J lost 2, with 12 bases in between. This CDR3 is built from 14 residues. Germline V gene data show CDR1 as SGHRS and CDR2 as YFSETQ. The CDR3 sequence is CASSSTEATYEQYF. In nucleotides, the CDR3 is TGCGCCAGCAGCTCGACAGAAGCTACCTACGAGCAGTACTTC. Full variable domain (rest looked up from reference TRBV5-1 and TRBJ2-7): KAGVTQTPRYLIKTRGQQVTLSCSPISGHRSVSWYQQTPGQGLQFLFEYFSETQRNKGNFPGRFSGRQFSNSRSEMNVSTLELGDSALYLCASSSTEATYEQYFGPGTRLTVT.